This TCR beta chain was obtained from a study of shared clonotypes between healthy human individuals (dated by TCRdb to about 2020). With regard to the full study: The cohort included three men and a couple of women between 18 and 49 years of age. For each donor, CD4 naive and CD4 memory were each run on three plates, CD8 naive on two plates, and CD8 memory on one plate. Blood TCR repertoires of five healthy adults were deeply sequenced to estimate repertoire size and the extent of clonotype sharing between individuals. To increase sequencing depth and limit assay-specific biases, different laboratories used diverse techniques to prepare libraries and sequence TCR repertoires. Between about 0.94 and 8.9 billion PBMCs per donor were obtained by leukapheresis. What the research found in general, with its limitations: Larger estimated clonotype richness was generally found for naive subsets than for memory subsets. Only blood was sampled, and tissue TCR repertoires likely differ from those in blood. The genetic and exposure-history diversity represented was limited by the small number of donors. Pairwise subsampling indicated that sequencing depth was expected to affect the degree of clonotype sharing among donors. Compared with non-shared clonotypes, the clonotypes found in all four sorted-subset donors had higher generation probabilities. Sharing across a few donors was observed for about 5% of naive CD4, less than 4% of naive CD8, about 2.3% of memory CD4, and approximately 0.41% of memory CD8 clonotypes. Rarefaction of sorted-subset datasets indicated incomplete sequencing despite the large sequencing depth.

Donors were healthy HIV-negative adults with no recently reported acute infections or vaccinations. Every donor was a Caucasian adult residing in Nashville, Tennessee, USA. CD4+ T cells were enriched by magnetic negative selection; naive cells were then positively selected on CD45RA, and the negative fraction formed the memory subset. After blood collection by leukapheresis, PBMCs were isolated using Ficoll-Histopaque density gradient centrifugation and then cryopreserved in the vapor phase of liquid nitrogen. Purity and quantity of every magnetically sorted T cell population were checked by analytical flow cytometry. Genomic DNA was isolated from each sorted fraction and quantified by UV absorbance on a Nanodrop 2000c. Of note for this clone: It lacks a known antigen. No base quality values were provided; no much bigger clone lies one nucleotide off.

V loses 3 bases of germline sequence and J loses 9 bases, and the interval between the two ends is 10 bases. Based on the germline V gene (reference sequence), the CDR1 and CDR2 sequences are SEHNR and FQNEAQ. The CDR3 measures 12 amino acids from cysteine to phenylalanine. The entry retains the CDR3 DNA only, 36 bases that are in frame from base 1. Using the deep immunoSEQ assay, TCR CDR3 regions were amplified from genomic DNA by multiplex PCR. Extracted genomic DNA from each cell subset was distributed evenly across all wells of several immunoSEQ 96-well plates, and each plate was treated as a replicate. For sorted subsets, roughly 200 ng of genomic DNA, equivalent to 25,000 to 35,000 T cell genomes, went into each replicate PCR. The purified libraries were quantified using a Qubit 3.0 fluorometer, sized with a Bioanalyzer 2100, and then quantified again using the KAPA Library Quantification kit. A separate single-read 150-cycle Illumina NextSeq 550 flow cell was used to sequence each immunoSEQ 96-well plate. The published analysis was carried out like this. The immunoSEQ output contained only junctional sequences without quality scores, so filtering could not match that applied to full-length reads. Sequences were annotated with PyIR, a Python wrapper for IgBLAST v1.9, using IMGT germline references to assign V/J genes and CDR3. Reads were filtered out if the reads had weak V/J assignments (E-value above 1e-6), no CDR3, stop codons, out-of-frame junctions, or ambiguous translated residues. V3J clonotypes were defined as sequences sharing the same inferred V gene, J gene, and CDR3 amino acid sequence. To compute the percentage overlap between repertoires, the number of shared unique clonotypes was divided by the size of the smaller repertoire. Richness of each repertoire was evaluated using RTK rarefaction, the Chao1 estimator, and Recon v2.1 estimates of unobserved clonotypes. Generation probabilities for all TCRbeta clonotypes obtained by the gDNA method from several donors were computed using OLGA. TCRdb retrieved this table from immuneACCESS and kept in-frame rearrangements only. Not all clones are present; in checked studies, unresolved V genes account for under half, and no reason is known for the remainder. V, J and clone size reflect that table, while D and trimming were determined from the DNA. This sample has about 980,000 clones in its table, and around 80% of those were observed once. The top ten constitute 1.5% of the sample.

This receptor was identified in a man aged 18 to 35 in good health. The chain is made from TRBV7-9 and TRBJ2-3; the D gene assignment is perhaps TRBD1 or TRBD2, with each matching 5 bases. The source material was memory CD4+ T cells sorted from blood. This specimen's cell subset or site label, interpreted: CD45RA-negative fraction. For the CDR3, the sequence is CASSFSRETQYF. The DNA sequence follows: TGTGCCAGCAGCTTTAGCAGGGAGACGCAGTATTTT. The CDR3 plus the reference TRBV7-9 and TRBJ2-3 genes for the other parts give the full variable domain: DTGVSQNPRHKITKRGQNVTFRCDPISEHNRLYWYRQTLGQGPEFLTYFQNEAQLEKSRLLSDRFSAERPKGSFSTLEIQRTEQGDSAMYLCASSFSRETQYFGPGTRLTVL.